A selection of T cell receptor beta chains follows, all from one sample in a study of blood T cells in healthy people across ages. Via MiXCR, TCRdb re-called the 5' RACE reads, giving one row per CDR3 protein. The sample gives a few hundred thousand distinct CDR3 sequences, approximately 30% of which show up once; around 20% is in the top ten. Material: blood. The receptors were sampled from a woman aged 70-85 years in good health. Each CDR3 is given with its conserved first and last residue. A D gene is named only where the DNA matches it firmly. Clone size is shown for a subset of rows, as once, few, many or a class of expanded clone.

J gene: TRBJ2-7
clone size: .
V gene: TRBV20-1
D gene: .
CDR3 DNA: TGCAGTGCTACCGGGACACACTACGAGCAGTACTTC
CDR3 protein: CSATGTHYEQYF

J gene: TRBJ2-1
clone size: .
V gene: TRBV27
D gene: .
CDR3 DNA: TGTGCCAGCAGTGCTCGACTCCCCCAAACGAACAATGAGCAGTTCTTC
CDR3 protein: CASSARLPQTNNEQFF

J gene: TRBJ1-4
clone size: many
V gene: TRBV14
D gene: .
CDR3 DNA: TGTGCCAGCAGCCAAGGGCTGGGAAATTCTAATGAAAAACTGTTTTTT
CDR3 protein: CASSQGLGNSNEKLFF

J gene: TRBJ1-4
clone size: .
V gene: TRBV20-1
D gene: .
CDR3 DNA: TGCAGTGCGGCAGGGTTTCACGAAAAACTGTTTTTT
CDR3 protein: CSAAGFHEKLFF

J gene: TRBJ2-7
clone size: few
V gene: TRBV3-1
D gene: .
CDR3 DNA: TGTGCCAGCAGCCAAGTGAATAGGCTGCGTGACGAGCAGTACTTC
CDR3 protein: CASSQVNRLRDEQYF

J gene: TRBJ2-1
clone size: .
V gene: TRBV10-3
D gene: TRBD2
CDR3 DNA: TGTGCCATCAGTGAGTCGATCATCGGACTAGCGGGGTTTAATGAGCAGTTCTTC
CDR3 protein: CAISESIIGLAGFNEQFF

J gene: TRBJ1-1
clone size: few
V gene: TRBV7-9
D gene: .
CDR3 DNA: TGTGCCAGCAGCTTTCAGACAGCAGAAGCTTTCTTT
CDR3 protein: CASSFQTAEAFF

J gene: TRBJ2-3
clone size: once
V gene: TRBV19
D gene: TRBD1
CDR3 DNA: TGTGCCAGTACCCCGACAGGGGGAGAGAATACGCAGTATTTT
CDR3 protein: CASTPTGGENTQYF

J gene: TRBJ2-3
clone size: few
V gene: TRBV20-1
D gene: TRBD1
CDR3 DNA: TGCAGTGCAACCGGGACAGGCCGCACAGATACGCAGTATTTT
CDR3 protein: CSATGTGRTDTQYF

J gene: TRBJ1-4
clone size: few
V gene: TRBV20-1
D gene: .
CDR3 DNA: TGCAGTGCGGGAACTAGAGGCAATGAAAAACTGTTTTTT
CDR3 protein: CSAGTRGNEKLFF

J gene: TRBJ2-7
clone size: few
V gene: TRBV4-3
D gene: TRBD1
CDR3 DNA: TGCGCCAGCAGCCAAGAGGCTTTGGGGACAGGGGGCACTAGGAGCTCCTACGAGCAGTACTTC
CDR3 protein: CASSQEALGTGGTRSSYEQYF

J gene: TRBJ2-3
clone size: few
V gene: TRBV7-2
D gene: .
CDR3 DNA: TGTGCCAGCAGCCCGGGGGGCCCGGCAGATACGCAGTATTTT
CDR3 protein: CASSPGGPADTQYF

J gene: TRBJ2-3
clone size: few
V gene: TRBV29-1
D gene: .
CDR3 DNA: TGCAGCGCCGACCGGACAGGCACAGATACGCAGTATTTT
CDR3 protein: CSADRTGTDTQYF

J gene: TRBJ2-5
clone size: few
V gene: TRBV5-1
D gene: .
CDR3 DNA: TGCGCCAGCAGCTTGGCCGGCCCTTCGAGATTTAAAGAGACCCAGTACTTC
CDR3 protein: CASSLAGPSRFKETQYF

J gene: TRBJ2-7
clone size: .
V gene: TRBV7-2
D gene: .
CDR3 DNA: TGTGCCAGCAGCCAACGTCGGGAAGTCTCGTACGAGCAGTACTTC
CDR3 protein: CASSQRREVSYEQYF

J gene: TRBJ2-4
clone size: .
V gene: TRBV29-1
D gene: .
CDR3 DNA: TGCAGCGTTGTTCCCGCGGGAATCAAAAACATTCAGTACTTC
CDR3 protein: CSVVPAGIKNIQYF

J gene: TRBJ1-4
clone size: .
V gene: TRBV6-1
D gene: .
CDR3 DNA: TGTGCCAGTCAACAGGGTCTTTTCGAAAAACTGTTTTTT
CDR3 protein: CASQQGLFEKLFF

J gene: TRBJ2-1
clone size: .
V gene: TRBV29-1
D gene: TRBD1
CDR3 DNA: TGCAGCGTAGGGACAGTTATCTACAATGAGCAGTTCTTC
CDR3 protein: CSVGTVIYNEQFF

J gene: TRBJ1-1
clone size: few
V gene: TRBV27
D gene: .
CDR3 DNA: TGTGCCAGCACCTTAAAAGCTAACACTGAAGCTTTCTTT
CDR3 protein: CASTLKANTEAFF

J gene: TRBJ2-7
clone size: .
V gene: TRBV20-1
D gene: .
CDR3 DNA: TGCAGTGCTAGAGTACAGAACTCCTACGAGCAGTACTTC
CDR3 protein: CSARVQNSYEQYF

J gene: TRBJ1-1
clone size: .
V gene: TRBV6-2/TRBV6-3
D gene: TRBD1
CDR3 DNA: TGTGCCAGCAGTCCCAGGGGGATGGGGACTGAAGCTTTCTTT
CDR3 protein: CASSPRGMGTEAFF

J gene: TRBJ2-5
clone size: .
V gene: TRBV5-1
D gene: .
CDR3 DNA: TGCGCCAGCAGCTTGGAGGACGTGACCCAGTACTTC
CDR3 protein: CASSLEDVTQYF

J gene: TRBJ1-2
clone size: .
V gene: TRBV5-1
D gene: .
CDR3 DNA: TGCGCCAGCAGCGAGGGGCAGGGCTCCTATGGCTACACCTTC
CDR3 protein: CASSEGQGSYGYTF

J gene: TRBJ1-4
clone size: few
V gene: TRBV12-3/TRBV12-4
D gene: TRBD1
CDR3 DNA: TGTGCCAGCAGTAAACAGGGGGCGATACGGTTTCGCGAACTGTTTTTT
CDR3 protein: CASSKQGAIRFRELFF

J gene: TRBJ1-3
clone size: .
V gene: TRBV20-1
D gene: TRBD1
CDR3 DNA: TGCAGTGCGGTGGACAGGGGTTCTGGAAACACCATATATTTT
CDR3 protein: CSAVDRGSGNTIYF

J gene: TRBJ1-4
clone size: .
V gene: TRBV6-5
D gene: .
CDR3 DNA: TGTGCCAGCAGCTACACTGGGGGGAGGAATGAAAAACTGTTTTTT
CDR3 protein: CASSYTGGRNEKLFF

J gene: TRBJ2-1
clone size: .
V gene: TRBV7-3
D gene: .
CDR3 DNA: TGTGCCAGCAGCTTAAATCGGGCGGGTTACAATGAGCAGTTCTTC
CDR3 protein: CASSLNRAGYNEQFF

J gene: TRBJ2-1
clone size: few
V gene: TRBV6-5
D gene: TRBD2
CDR3 DNA: TGTGCCAGCAGCTACATGAAGAGCGGGGGGGCCATTAATGAGCAGTTCTTC
CDR3 protein: CASSYMKSGGAINEQFF

J gene: TRBJ1-4
clone size: once
V gene: TRBV5-1
D gene: .
CDR3 DNA: TGCGCCAGCAGCCTGGTGGGCCAACGTGGAGATGAAAAACTGTTTTTT
CDR3 protein: CASSLVGQRGDEKLFF

J gene: TRBJ1-2
clone size: .
V gene: TRBV25-1
D gene: TRBD1
CDR3 DNA: TGTGCCAGCAGTGGCCGCACAGGGGTGTGGGGCTACACCTTC
CDR3 protein: CASSGRTGVWGYTF

J gene: TRBJ2-1
clone size: .
V gene: TRBV7-2
D gene: TRBD2
CDR3 DNA: TGTGCCAGCAGCGAAGCGGGAGGGTCCTACAATGAGCAGTTCTTC
CDR3 protein: CASSEAGGSYNEQFF

J gene: TRBJ2-5
clone size: .
V gene: TRBV10-3
D gene: .
CDR3 DNA: TGTGCCATCAGTGAGGGGATCGCGGGCGGTCGAGAGACCCAGTACTTC
CDR3 protein: CAISEGIAGGRETQYF

J gene: TRBJ1-2
clone size: few
V gene: TRBV18
D gene: TRBD1
CDR3 DNA: TGTGCCAGCTCCCCTCCGAGTCGTGGCGGACAGGGGGCAAGCTACACCTTC
CDR3 protein: CASSPPSRGGQGASYTF

J gene: TRBJ2-3
clone size: .
V gene: TRBV27
D gene: TRBD2
CDR3 DNA: TGTGCCAGCAGTTCACCGCGTGGGGGCGGGATAGCGGGAGGTTGGACAGATACGCAGTATTTT
CDR3 protein: CASSSPRGGGIAGGWTDTQYF

J gene: TRBJ2-3
clone size: few
V gene: TRBV27
D gene: TRBD2
CDR3 DNA: TGTGCCAGCAGTTTTCTAGCGGGGGGGTCTAGGGATACGCAGTATTTT
CDR3 protein: CASSFLAGGSRDTQYF